This TCR beta chain was retrieved from a study of response to subunit inactivated influenza vaccine. The study, taken as a whole, reports: Only a handful of new T cells, the authors suggested, are recruited with each seasonal influenza vaccination.

Details on this clonotype: Its antigen is undetermined.

One entry per CDR3 protein results from TCRdb running MiXCR on the RT-PCR reads. Of some 600,000 distinct CDR3 sequences in the sample, 13% to 15% were seen once. The V and J ends lost 6 bases and 7 bases, in that order; junction bases with no gene match: 7. This CDR3 region has 14 residues. Germline CDR1 SNHLY, CDR2 FYNNEI. The TCR was taken from a man between 45 and 60 years old who received an inactivated influenza vaccine. Sequenced here: PBMCs from blood, sampled 14 to 15 days before vaccination. The chain carries TRBV2 and TRBJ1-5; 9 nucleotides line up with TRBD1. In nucleotides, the CDR3 is TGTGCCAGCAGCCGTGGACAGGGGAAGCAGCCCCAGCATTTT. Translating gives CASSRGQGKQPQHF. The full variable domain, with the rest looked up from reference TRBV2 and TRBJ1-5, is EPEVTQTPSHQVTQMGQEVILRCVPISNHLYFYWYRQILGQKVEFLVSFYNNEISEKSEIFDDQFSVERPDGSNFTLKIRSTKLEDSAMYFCASSRGQGKQPQHFGDGTRLSIL.